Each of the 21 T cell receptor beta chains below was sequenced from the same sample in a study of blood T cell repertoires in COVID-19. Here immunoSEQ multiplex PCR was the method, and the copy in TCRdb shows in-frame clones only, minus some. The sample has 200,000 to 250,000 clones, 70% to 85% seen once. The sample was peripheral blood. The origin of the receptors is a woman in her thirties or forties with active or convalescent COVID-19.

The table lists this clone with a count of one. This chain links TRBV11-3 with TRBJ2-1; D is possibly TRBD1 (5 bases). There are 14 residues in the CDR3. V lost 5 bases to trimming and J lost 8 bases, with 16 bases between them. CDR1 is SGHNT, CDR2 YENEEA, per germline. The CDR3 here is CASSPRAQGDEQFF. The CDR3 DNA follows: TGTGCCAGCAGCCCCCGGGCCCAGGGCGATGAGCAGTTCTTC.

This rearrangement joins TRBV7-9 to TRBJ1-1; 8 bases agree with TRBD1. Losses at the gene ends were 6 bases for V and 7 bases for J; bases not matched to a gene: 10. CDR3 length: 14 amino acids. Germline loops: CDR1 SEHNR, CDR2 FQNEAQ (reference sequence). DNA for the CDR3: TGTGCCAGCAGTTCAGACAGGGGCAAGGTTGAAGCTTTCTTT. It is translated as CASSSDRGKVEAFF.

CDR3 protein: CASSPGQSSYEQYF. CDR3 nucleotides: TGTGCCAGCAGTCCGGGACAGAGTAGCTACGAGCAGTACTTC. The chain has TRBV27 and TRBJ2-7, with 7 positions matching TRBD1. The CDR3 is made up of 14 amino acids. Germline assignment: CDR1 MNHEY and CDR2 SMNVEV (reference sequence). The junction had 7 bases not matched to a gene; V was cut back by 5 bases and J by 3 bases.

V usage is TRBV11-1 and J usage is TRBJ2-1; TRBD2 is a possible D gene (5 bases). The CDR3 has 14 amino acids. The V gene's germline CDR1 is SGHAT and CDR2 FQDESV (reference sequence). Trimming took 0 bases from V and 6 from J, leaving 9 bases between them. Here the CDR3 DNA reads TGTGCCAGCAGCTTAGCCATCCGGGGCAATGAGCAGTTCTTC. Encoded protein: CASSLAIRGNEQFF.

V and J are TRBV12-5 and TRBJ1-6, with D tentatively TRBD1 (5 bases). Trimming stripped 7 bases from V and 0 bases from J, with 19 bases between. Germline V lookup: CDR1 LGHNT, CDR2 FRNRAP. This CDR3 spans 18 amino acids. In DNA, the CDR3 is TGTGCTAGTGCCGAAGGCCTGAGGGGACTCTCCTATAATTCACCCCTCCACTTT. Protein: CASAEGLRGLSYNSPLHF.

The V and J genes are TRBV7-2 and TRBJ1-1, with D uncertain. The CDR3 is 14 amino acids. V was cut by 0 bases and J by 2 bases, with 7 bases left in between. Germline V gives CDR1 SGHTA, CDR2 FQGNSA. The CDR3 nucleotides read TGTGCCAGCAGCTTAGCCTACAGAAACACTGAAGCTTTCTTT. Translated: CASSLAYRNTEAFF.

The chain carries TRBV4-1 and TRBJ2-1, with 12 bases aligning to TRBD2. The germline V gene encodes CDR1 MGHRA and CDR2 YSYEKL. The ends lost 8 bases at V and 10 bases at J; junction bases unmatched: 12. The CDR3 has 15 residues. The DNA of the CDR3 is TGCGCCAGCTCCCAGGCTAGCGGGGGGGCTGGGGAGCAGTTCTTC. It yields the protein CASSQASGGAGEQFF.

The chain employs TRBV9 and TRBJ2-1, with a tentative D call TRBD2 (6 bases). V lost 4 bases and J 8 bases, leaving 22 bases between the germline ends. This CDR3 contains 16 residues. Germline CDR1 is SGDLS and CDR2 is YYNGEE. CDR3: CASSPIGAGNRDEQFF. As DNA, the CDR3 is TGTGCCAGCAGCCCGATAGGGGCGGGAAACAGAGATGAGCAGTTCTTC.

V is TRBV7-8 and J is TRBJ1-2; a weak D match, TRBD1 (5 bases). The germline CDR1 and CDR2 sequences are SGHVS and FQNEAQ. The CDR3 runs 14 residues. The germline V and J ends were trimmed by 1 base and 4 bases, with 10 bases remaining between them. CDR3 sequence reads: CASSLVGEAYGYTF. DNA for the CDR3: TGTGCCAGCAGCTTAGTGGGGGAGGCCTATGGCTACACCTTC.

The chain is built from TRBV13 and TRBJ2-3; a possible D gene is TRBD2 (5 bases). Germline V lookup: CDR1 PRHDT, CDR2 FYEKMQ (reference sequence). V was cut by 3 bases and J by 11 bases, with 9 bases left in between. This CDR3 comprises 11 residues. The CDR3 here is CASSLERKQYF. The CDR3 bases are TGTGCCAGCAGCTTGGAGCGGAAGCAGTATTTT. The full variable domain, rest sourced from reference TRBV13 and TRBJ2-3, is AAGVIQSPRHLIKEKRETATLKCYPIPRHDTVYWYQQGPGQDPQFLISFYEKMQSDKGSIPDRFSAQQFSDYHSELNMSSLELGDSALYFCASSLERKQYFGPGTRLTVL.

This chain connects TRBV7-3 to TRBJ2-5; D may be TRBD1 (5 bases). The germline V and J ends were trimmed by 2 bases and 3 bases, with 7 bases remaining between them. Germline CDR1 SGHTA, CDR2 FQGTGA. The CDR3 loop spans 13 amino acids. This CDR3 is CASSLVREETQYF. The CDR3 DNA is TGTGCCAGCAGCTTAGTCAGGGAAGAGACCCAGTACTTC.

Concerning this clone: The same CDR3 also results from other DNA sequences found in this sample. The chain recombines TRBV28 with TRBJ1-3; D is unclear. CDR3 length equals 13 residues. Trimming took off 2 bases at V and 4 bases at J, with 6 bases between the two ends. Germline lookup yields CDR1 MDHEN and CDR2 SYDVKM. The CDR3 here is CASSLLQGNTIYF. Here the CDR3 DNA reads TGTGCCAGCAGTTTACTCCAGGGAAACACCATATATTTT.

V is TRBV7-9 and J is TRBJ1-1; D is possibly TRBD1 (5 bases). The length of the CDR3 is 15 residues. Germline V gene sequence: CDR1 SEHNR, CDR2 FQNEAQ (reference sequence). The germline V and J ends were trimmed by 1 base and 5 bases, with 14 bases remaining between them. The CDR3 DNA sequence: TGTGCCAGCAGCTTAGGCGGGACCGGACTGACTGAAGCTTTCTTT. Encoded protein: CASSLGGTGLTEAFF.

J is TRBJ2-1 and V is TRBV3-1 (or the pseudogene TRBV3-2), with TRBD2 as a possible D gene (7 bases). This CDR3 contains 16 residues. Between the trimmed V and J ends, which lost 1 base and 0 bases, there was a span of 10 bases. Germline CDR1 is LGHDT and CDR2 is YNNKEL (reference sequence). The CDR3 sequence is CASSQGGGRSYNEQFF. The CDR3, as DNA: TGTGCCAGCAGCCAAGGCGGGGGCCGCTCCTACAATGAGCAGTTCTTC.

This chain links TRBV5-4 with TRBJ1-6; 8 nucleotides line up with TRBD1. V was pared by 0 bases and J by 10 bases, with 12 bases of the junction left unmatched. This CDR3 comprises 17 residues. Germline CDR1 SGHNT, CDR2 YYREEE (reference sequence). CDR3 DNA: TGTGCCAGCAGCTTGGGTCAGACAGGGGTCGTAGGATCACCCCTCCACTTT. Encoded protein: CASSLGQTGVVGSPLHF.

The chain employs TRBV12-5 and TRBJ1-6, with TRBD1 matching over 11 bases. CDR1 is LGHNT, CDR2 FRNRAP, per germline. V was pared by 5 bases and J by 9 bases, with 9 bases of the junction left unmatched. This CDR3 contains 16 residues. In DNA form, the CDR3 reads TGTGCTAGTGGTCCAGACACCGGGACAGGGGGTTCACCCCTCCACTTT. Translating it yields CASGPDTGTGGSPLHF.

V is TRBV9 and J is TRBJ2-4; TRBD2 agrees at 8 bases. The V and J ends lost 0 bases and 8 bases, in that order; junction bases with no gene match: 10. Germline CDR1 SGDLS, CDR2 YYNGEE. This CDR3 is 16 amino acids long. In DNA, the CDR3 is TGTGCCAGCAGCGTAGTGTCGGGGGGGCCGTCGGACATTCAGTACTTC. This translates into CASSVVSGGPSDIQYF.

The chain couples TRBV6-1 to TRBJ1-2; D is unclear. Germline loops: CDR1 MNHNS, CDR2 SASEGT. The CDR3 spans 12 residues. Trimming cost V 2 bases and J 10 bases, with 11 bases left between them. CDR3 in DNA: TGTGCCAGCAGTGAACTCGCTATTGACTACACCTTC. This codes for CASSELAIDYTF.

CDR3 DNA sequence: TGTGCCAGCAGCGTGGGTCCCGGGGACAGGGGACCGCAAGAGACCCAGTACTTC. It is translated as CASSVGPGDRGPQETQYF. The chain recombines TRBV9 with TRBJ2-5; 10 bases fit TRBD1. The CDR3 contains 18 residues. Per germline, CDR1 SGDLS and CDR2 YYNGEE. Trimming removed 2 bases from V and 2 bases from J; junction bases left unmatched: 12.

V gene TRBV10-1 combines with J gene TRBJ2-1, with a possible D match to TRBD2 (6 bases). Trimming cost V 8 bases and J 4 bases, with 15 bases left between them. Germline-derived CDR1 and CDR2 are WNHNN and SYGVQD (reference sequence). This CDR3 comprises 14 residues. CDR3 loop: CASPLAGRYNEQFF. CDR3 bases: TGCGCCAGCCCCCTGGCGGGGCGTTACAATGAGCAGTTCTTC.

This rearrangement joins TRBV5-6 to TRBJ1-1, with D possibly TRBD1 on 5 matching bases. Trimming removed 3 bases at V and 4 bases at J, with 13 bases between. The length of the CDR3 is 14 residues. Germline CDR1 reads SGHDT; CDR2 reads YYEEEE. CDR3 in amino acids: CASSSAGVTTEAFF. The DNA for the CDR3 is TGTGCCAGCAGCTCGGCGGGGGTTACCACTGAAGCTTTCTTT.